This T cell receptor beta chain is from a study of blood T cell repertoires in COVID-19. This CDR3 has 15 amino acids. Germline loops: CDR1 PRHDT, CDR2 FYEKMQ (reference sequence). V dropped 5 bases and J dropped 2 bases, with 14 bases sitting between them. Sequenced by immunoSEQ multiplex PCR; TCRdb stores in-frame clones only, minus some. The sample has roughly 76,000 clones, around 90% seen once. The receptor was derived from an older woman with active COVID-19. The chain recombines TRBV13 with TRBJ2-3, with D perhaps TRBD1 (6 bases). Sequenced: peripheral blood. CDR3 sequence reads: CASSTRGGPTDTQYF. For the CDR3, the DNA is TGTGCCAGCAGCACCAGGGGCGGCCCCACAGATACGCAGTATTTT. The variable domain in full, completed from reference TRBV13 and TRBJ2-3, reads AAGVIQSPRHLIKEKRETATLKCYPIPRHDTVYWYQQGPGQDPQFLISFYEKMQSDKGSIPDRFSAQQFSDYHSELNMSSLELGDSALYFCASSTRGGPTDTQYFGPGTRLTVL.